This entry describes one T cell receptor (beta chain). There is no known antigen for this receptor. Base qualities are not recorded, but no much larger clone differs from it by a single base. The approximately 40 donors, aged about 6 to 90 years, were systemically healthy Caucasian individuals from Russia. Each donor gave ten milliliters of peripheral blood, collected into EDTA-treated Vacutainer tubes. Ficoll-Paque density-gradient centrifugation was used to isolate PBMCs, with at least 7 million per sample. Trizol reagent was used to extract total RNA from PBMCs, with at least 6 micrograms per sample. Naive CD45RAhigh/CD27high T cell percentages were measured by flow cytometry on a PBMC aliquot from every donor. Receptor amplification or capture employed 5' RACE. The instrument given in TCRdb is Illumina HiSeq 2500. A second roughly 6 to 12 cycle PCR used a sample-barcoded 5' primer and a J-beta primer mix. A template-switch 5' adaptor carrying 12 random nucleotides introduced a unique molecular identifier onto each TCR beta cDNA molecule. At least 2.5 million CDR3-containing paired-end reads were obtained from each sample. First-strand cDNA synthesis was performed from all RNA using the Mint cDNA synthesis kit, with priming by a TRBC-specific oligonucleotide. All cDNA was treated with uracil-DNA glycosylase and then went through a first 18-cycle PCR with the universal primers M1SS and BC2_uni_R. In the source study's methods: Normalization of each sample was performed by random selection of 1 million high-quality reads, each carrying a distinct molecular identifier. Reads with shared molecular identifiers were discarded instead of being binned into consensus sequences. CDR3 identification, clonotype clustering and error correction used MiTCR with a Q25 quality threshold and the strictest error-elimination algorithm. A nonparametric unseen species model with Euler transformation was used to estimate lower-bound total TCR beta diversity. TCRdb reworked the public reads: Q25 trimming with fastp, MiXCR clone assembly, productive beta chains retained. Here each entry gathers all rows of one CDR3 protein and keeps the most common genes and DNA. TCRdb, not the authors, supplied the V and J calls. The sample table shows about 680,000 distinct CDR3 sequences, and 49% are seen once. Under 35% of the sample rests with the top ten.

These data originate in a study of blood T cells in healthy people across ages (dated by TCRdb to the mid-2010s). As for the study more broadly: In model experiments, template switching captured roughly one uniquely barcoded TCR beta cDNA molecule for every two T cells. To avoid experimental bias, donors of different ages were randomly spread across the sequencing lanes. The study analyzed two additional independent replicas of 1 million unique cDNA reads from the same blood draw for two donors, one aged 18 to 30 and one aged 80 or older. Using deep sequencing normalized with unique cDNA molecular identifiers, the study measured how TCR beta repertoire diversity changes with age. The donors were split into four age groups: young (average approximately 16 years), middle-aged (roughly 39), aged (62) and long-lived (more than 80).

CDR3 length: 13 amino acids, cysteine to phenylalanine. The read is trimmed to its CDR3 DNA, 39 bases read in frame from base 1. The junction carries 12 bases between V and J, which are trimmed by 8 bases and 2 bases respectively. CDR1 and CDR2 are drawn from the germline V gene: MNHEY, SVGAGI. General study outcomes and caveats: There was a strong correlation between observed TCR beta diversity and the percentage of naive T cells measured by flow cytometry. Compared with the aged group, the long-lived group had more naive CD4+ T cells, fewer expanded clones and increased TCR diversity, suggesting age selection. Since profiling was done on bulk unsorted PBMCs, naive and antigen-experienced compartments could not be conclusively compared. The CMV infection status of donors was not known, potentially confounding age-related changes in expanded clonotypes. Estimates of total diversity from one million sequenced T cells were regarded as lower bounds and underestimates. Observed TCR beta diversity per million T cells fell roughly linearly with age, and a significant reduction was already apparent by age roughly 41.

The sequenced sample was blood. In this chain, TRBV6-5 is recombined with TRBJ1-1; a tentative D call is TRBD1 (6 bases match). The clonotype comes from a woman aged 60-75 years in good health. CDR3 reads: CASYRDFNTEAFF. The nucleotide sequence is given as TGTGCCAGCTACAGGGACTTCAACACTGAAGCTTTCTTT.